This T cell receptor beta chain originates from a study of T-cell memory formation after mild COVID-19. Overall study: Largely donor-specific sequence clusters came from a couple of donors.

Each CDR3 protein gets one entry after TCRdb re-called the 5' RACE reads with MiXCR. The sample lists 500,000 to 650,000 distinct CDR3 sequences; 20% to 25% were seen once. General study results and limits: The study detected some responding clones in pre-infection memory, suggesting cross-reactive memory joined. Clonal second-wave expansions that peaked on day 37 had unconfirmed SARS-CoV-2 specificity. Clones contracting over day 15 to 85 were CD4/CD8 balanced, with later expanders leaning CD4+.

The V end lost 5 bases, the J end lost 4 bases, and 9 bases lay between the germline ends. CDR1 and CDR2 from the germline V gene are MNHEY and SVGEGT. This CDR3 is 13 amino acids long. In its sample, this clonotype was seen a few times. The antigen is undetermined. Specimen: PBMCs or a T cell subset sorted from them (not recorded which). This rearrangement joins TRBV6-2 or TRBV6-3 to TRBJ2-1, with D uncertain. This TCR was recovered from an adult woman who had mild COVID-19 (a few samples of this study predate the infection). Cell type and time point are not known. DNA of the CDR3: TGTGCCAGCAGTCCCGGACGTTACAATGAGCAGTTCTTC. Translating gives CASSPGRYNEQFF.